Detailed here is one T cell receptor (beta chain). The record originates from a study of regulatory T cells in long-lasting Graves disease. The overall study: Graves' disease counted as persistent after over 5 years of antithyroid drugs with positive TSH receptor antibodies.

The ends were cut back, 3 bases at V and 5 bases at J, with 10 bases in the middle. Germline V lookup: CDR1 LGHDT, CDR2 YNNKEL (reference sequence). The CDR3 extends over 13 amino acids. iRepertoire HTBI primers and Arm-PCR of CDR3 regions built TCR beta libraries. TCRdb analysed the multiplex PCR reads with MiXCR anew, one entry per CDR3 protein. Of a few hundred thousand distinct CDR3 sequences listed, 23% are singletons. Time point in this sample: persistent/refractory GD, antithyroid drugs over 5 years with positive TRAb. Construction of the TCR library relied on RNA isolated from PBMCs. Source: peripheral blood mononuclear cells (PBMCs), taken when the disease was refractory, from a patient treated with antithyroid drugs. The rearrangement links TRBV3-1 to TRBJ2-5; D call uncertain. This TCR was recovered from a female donor with Graves disease. The chain's CDR3 is CASSHFYEETQYF. The DNA for the CDR3 is TGTGCCAGCAGCCATTTCTATGAGGAGACCCAGTACTTC.